Presented here are 23 T cell receptor beta chains from one specimen sequenced in a study of shared clonotypes between healthy human individuals. Assay: immunoSEQ multiplex PCR; the TCRdb copy retains only in-frame clones and omits some. The table includes more than 2 million clones, nearly 97% detected once. Sequencing used naive CD4+ T cells sorted from blood. Subset reported: CD45RA+ positively selected. The receptors derive from a man between 18 and 29 years old in good health.

The chain recombines TRBV7-2 with TRBJ2-2; TRBD1 matches 8 bases. Germline V CDR1 and CDR2: SGHTA, FQGNSA. The CDR3 is made up of 14 amino acids. With 4 bases clipped from V and 6 bases from J, the junction kept 4 bases outside the gene matches. CDR3 region: CASSSQGAPGELFF. The CDR3 nucleotides are TGTGCCAGCAGCTCGCAGGGGGCGCCCGGGGAGCTGTTTTTT. Looking up the rest from reference TRBV7-2 and TRBJ2-2 gives the full variable domain: GAGVSQSPSNKVTEKGKDVELRCDPISGHTALYWYRQSLGQGLEFLIYFQGNSAPDKSGLPSDRFSAERTGGSVSTLTIQRTQQEDSAVYLCASSSQGAPGELFFGEGSRLTVL.

The J gene is TRBJ2-3, the V gene TRBV5-4, with TRBD2 matching 8 bases. The CDR3 totals 15 residues. Germline CDR1 SGHNT, CDR2 YYREEE (reference sequence). The junction had 6 bases not matched to a gene; V was cut back by 6 bases and J by 0 bases. CDR3 loop: CASTTGGQSTDTQYF. CDR3 DNA: TGTGCCAGCACCACGGGGGGGCAGAGCACAGATACGCAGTATTTT.

The V gene is TRBV2, the J gene TRBJ2-4; D unresolved. Germline V gene lookup returns CDR1 SNHLY and CDR2 FYNNEI. Between the trimmed V and J ends, which lost 4 bases and 0 bases, there was a span of 7 bases. The CDR3 totals 14 residues. CDR3 bases: TGTGCCAGCAGTGGAACGCTAGCCAAAAACATTCAGTACTTC. This encodes CASSGTLAKNIQYF.

The genes are TRBV6-5 and TRBJ2-1; TRBD2 aligns across 8 bases. The CDR3 runs to 15 residues. Germline lookup yields CDR1 MNHEY and CDR2 SVGAGI. The V segment lost 6 bases and the J segment 12 bases; nucleotides outside the gene matches: 16. CDR3 loop: CASRGPGLVQMGQFF. The CDR3 DNA follows: TGTGCCAGCAGGGGTCCGGGACTAGTTCAAATGGGGCAGTTCTTC.

This rearrangement joins TRBV12-5 to TRBJ2-5; 15 bases agree with TRBD2. The CDR3 runs to 17 residues. The germline V gene has CDR1 LGHNT and CDR2 FRNRAP. V lost 5 bases, J lost 4 bases, and 8 bases stayed unmatched. CDR3 in DNA: TGTGCTAGTGGTACCGGGACTAGCGGGGGGCGGGGAGAGACCCAGTACTTC. Its protein is CASGTGTSGGRGETQYF.

The chain couples TRBV19 to TRBJ1-2; 9 nucleotides line up with TRBD1. This CDR3 has 16 residues. Germline CDR1 and CDR2: LNHDA and SQIVND (reference sequence). The V gene end was trimmed by 4 bases and the J gene end by 0 bases; junction bases not matched to a gene: 6. The CDR3 is CASSTTGGSSNYGYTF. The CDR3 DNA reads as TGTGCCAGTAGTACGACAGGGGGTTCCTCTAACTATGGCTACACCTTC.

As concerns this clone: This specimen includes other DNA sequences encoding the same CDR3. The rearrangement links TRBV5-1 to TRBJ2-3; D perhaps matches TRBD2 (5 bases). The CDR3 covers 15 residues. Per germline, CDR1 SGHRS and CDR2 YFSETQ. V dropped 0 bases and J dropped 1 base, with 9 bases sitting between them. The CDR3 region is CASSLGGSGTDTQYF. CDR3 sequence (DNA): TGCGCCAGCAGCTTGGGAGGGTCAGGCACAGATACGCAGTATTTT. The variable domain in full, with the rest retrieved from reference TRBV5-1 and TRBJ2-3, is KAGVTQTPRYLIKTRGQQVTLSCSPISGHRSVSWYQQTPGQGLQFLFEYFSETQRNKGNFPGRFSGRQFSNSRSEMNVSTLELGDSALYLCASSLGGSGTDTQYFGPGTRLTVL.

This chain joins TRBV5-4 and TRBJ2-5, with D possibly TRBD1 on 6 matching bases. The CDR3 is made up of 17 amino acids. Germline V gene lookup returns CDR1 SGHNT and CDR2 YYREEE (reference sequence). Trimming took 1 base from V and 3 from J, leaving 19 bases between them. The CDR3: CASSLNSDRTDKETQYF. The CDR3 nucleotides read TGTGCCAGCAGCTTGAATTCCGACAGGACTGACAAAGAGACCCAGTACTTC. Looking up the rest from reference TRBV5-4 and TRBJ2-5 gives the full variable domain: ETGVTQSPTHLIKTRGQQVTLRCSSQSGHNTVSWYQQALGQGPQFIFQYYREEENGRGNFPPRFSGLQFPNYSSELNVNALELDDSALYLCASSLNSDRTDKETQYFGPGTRLLVL.

This chain uses TRBV5-1 with TRBJ2-1, with 8 bases matching TRBD1. Trimming cost V 5 bases and J 8 bases; bases outside gene matches: 12. Per the germline V gene, CDR1 is SGHRS and CDR2 is YFSETQ. The CDR3 runs to 15 residues. Here the CDR3 reads CASSFETGGLDEQFF. The CDR3 nucleotides are TGCGCCAGCAGTTTTGAAACAGGGGGTTTGGATGAGCAGTTCTTC.

The genes are TRBV6-6 and TRBJ1-3, with 9 bases matching TRBD1. After removal of 5 bases from V and 5 bases from J, the junction contained 4 bases not matched to a gene. This CDR3 spans 14 amino acids. Germline CDR1 and CDR2: MNHNY and SVGAGI (reference sequence). CDR3 DNA sequence: TGTGCCAGCAGTCAGGGACAGGGTAGAAACACCATATATTTT. Translated: CASSQGQGRNTIYF.

This clone was counted a single time. The CDR3 region is CASSRQGSYGYTF. In DNA, the CDR3 is TGTGCCAGCAGCAGACAGGGTAGCTATGGCTACACCTTC. V is TRBV2 and J is TRBJ1-2, with 7 nucleotides matching TRBD1. Per germline, CDR1 SNHLY and CDR2 FYNNEI. The CDR3 is 13 residues long. Trimming took 6 bases from V and 4 from J; bases not matched to a gene: 5.

This chain links TRBV7-2 with TRBJ1-1; 8 bases line up with TRBD1. This CDR3 has 14 amino acids. CDR1 and CDR2 (germline): SGHTA, FQGNSA. V was clipped by 5 bases and J by 6 bases; unmatched bases: 8. The CDR3 spells CASSADRGRAEAFF. Here the CDR3 DNA reads TGTGCCAGCAGCGCCGACAGGGGTAGGGCTGAAGCTTTCTTT.

The chain is built from TRBV5-1 and TRBJ1-4; D is possibly TRBD1 (5 bases). CDR3 length equals 15 residues. Trimming shortened V by 0 bases and J by 5 bases, and 11 bases separated the two germline ends. Germline V gene sequence: CDR1 SGHRS, CDR2 YFSETQ. The CDR3 coding sequence is TGCGCCAGCAGCTTGGTGGGGGTGGAGAATGAAAAACTGTTTTTT. The encoded protein is CASSLVGVENEKLFF. Based on the CDR3 plus reference TRBV5-1 and TRBJ1-4, the full variable domain is KAGVTQTPRYLIKTRGQQVTLSCSPISGHRSVSWYQQTPGQGLQFLFEYFSETQRNKGNFPGRFSGRQFSNSRSEMNVSTLELGDSALYLCASSLVGVENEKLFFGSGTQLSVL.

This clone was seen just once. The V call is TRBV30, the J call TRBJ1-1, with unresolved D. There are 13 residues in the CDR3. Germline V gene data show CDR1 as GTSNPN and CDR2 as SVGIG (reference sequence). The V and J ends lost 1 base and 1 base respectively, with 7 bases between them. CDR3 sequence reads: CAWSGEWNTEAFF. The CDR3 nucleotides are TGTGCCTGGAGTGGGGAATGGAACACTGAAGCTTTCTTT.

This clone has a handful of counts. This CDR3 is also generated by other DNA sequences in the sample. The chain uses TRBV28 and TRBJ1-6, with unresolved D. Trimming shortened V by 4 bases and J by 6 bases, and 10 bases separated the two germline ends. Germline V gene sequence: CDR1 MDHEN, CDR2 SYDVKM. This CDR3 spans 14 amino acids. This CDR3 reads CASSSGRPNSPLHF. The CDR3 bases are TGTGCCAGCAGTTCGGGCAGGCCTAATTCACCCCTCCACTTT.

This rearrangement joins TRBV4-3 to TRBJ2-1, with 10 nucleotides matching TRBD2. The V segment lost 3 bases and the J segment 4 bases; nucleotides outside the gene matches: 9. CDR3 length equals 17 residues. The V gene's germline CDR1 is LGHNA and CDR2 YSLEER. CDR3 nucleotides: TGCGCCAGCAGCCAGGTGTCTAGCGGGAGCTTTTACAATGAGCAGTTCTTC. It codes for CASSQVSSGSFYNEQFF.

The V gene is TRBV7-6, the J gene TRBJ2-1; D is possibly TRBD1 (6 bases). The CDR3 has 17 residues. Per germline, CDR1 SGHVS and CDR2 FNYEAQ. V shed 0 bases and J shed 6 bases, with 18 bases lying between them. DNA of the CDR3: TGTGCCAGCAGCTTAGCGAATTCAGGGGTGCTAGTCAATGAGCAGTTCTTC. Its protein product is CASSLANSGVLVNEQFF.

The chain links TRBV2 to TRBJ2-3, with TRBD2 as a possible D gene (6 bases). CDR3 length equals 15 residues. In germline, CDR1 is SNHLY, CDR2 FYNNEI. With 3 bases removed from V and 2 bases from J, the gap between germline ends came to 12 bases. CDR3 sequence: CASSDLRDSTDTQYF. The CDR3 DNA is TGTGCCAGCAGTGATCTCAGGGACTCCACAGATACGCAGTATTTT.

This chain joins TRBV5-4 and TRBJ2-5; 12 bases agree with TRBD2. The CDR3 loop spans 18 amino acids. V shed 3 bases, J shed 5 bases, and the junction held 14 bases outside the gene matches. Germline values: CDR1 SGHNT, CDR2 YYREEE (reference sequence). The CDR3 region is CASSSASGLAGIRETQYF. In DNA, the CDR3 is TGTGCCAGCAGCTCAGCTTCGGGACTAGCGGGTATCCGGGAGACCCAGTACTTC.

The J gene is TRBJ1-1, the V gene TRBV14, with D possibly TRBD1 on 5 matching bases. The CDR3 runs 14 residues. Germline V gives CDR1 SGHDN, CDR2 FVKESK. V shed 5 bases and J shed 4 bases, with 14 bases lying between them. CDR3 residues: CASSVTAGSTEAFF. Here the CDR3 DNA reads TGTGCCAGCAGCGTGACAGCTGGGAGCACTGAAGCTTTCTTT.

The V gene is TRBV6-5, the J gene TRBJ1-1, with D unresolved. V was clipped by 2 bases and J by 0 bases, with 10 bases between them. Germline V gene sequence: CDR1 MNHEY, CDR2 SVGAGI. The length of the CDR3 is 15 residues. CDR3 nucleotides: TGTGCCAGCAGTTACGAGTTGTCGGTGAACACTGAAGCTTTCTTT. It yields the protein CASSYELSVNTEAFF.

This rearrangement joins TRBV19 to TRBJ2-1; D perhaps matches TRBD1 (6 bases). The CDR3 sequence is 12 residues long. V was cut by 7 bases and J by 8 bases, with 12 bases left in between. Germline V gene lookup returns CDR1 LNHDA and CDR2 SQIVND (reference sequence). CDR3 nucleotides: TGTGCCAGTAACCGCAGGGGTTATGAGCAGTTCTTC. Amino acids: CASNRRGYEQFF.

In this sample, this clone turned up once. The chain couples TRBV4-1 to TRBJ2-3; the match to TRBD2 covers 9 bases. V was clipped by 0 bases and J by 0 bases; unmatched bases: 7. CDR1 is MGHRA, CDR2 YSYEKL, per germline. The CDR3 is 18 residues long. The DNA of the CDR3 is TGCGCCAGCAGCCAAGACAAAGGACTAGCGCTGAGCACAGATACGCAGTATTTT. The encoded protein is CASSQDKGLALSTDTQYF.